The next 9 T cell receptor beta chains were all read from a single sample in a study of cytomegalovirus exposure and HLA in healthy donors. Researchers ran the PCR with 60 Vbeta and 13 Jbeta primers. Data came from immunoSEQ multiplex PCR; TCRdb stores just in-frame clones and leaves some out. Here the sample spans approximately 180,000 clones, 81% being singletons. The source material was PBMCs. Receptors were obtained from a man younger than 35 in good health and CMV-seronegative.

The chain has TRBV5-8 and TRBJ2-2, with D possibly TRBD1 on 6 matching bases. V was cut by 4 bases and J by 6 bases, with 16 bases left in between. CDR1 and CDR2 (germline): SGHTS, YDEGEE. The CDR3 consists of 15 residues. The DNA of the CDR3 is TGTGCCAGCAGCGGGGGCGCAGCTCGAGCCGGGGAGCTGTTTTTT. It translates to CASSGGAARAGELFF.

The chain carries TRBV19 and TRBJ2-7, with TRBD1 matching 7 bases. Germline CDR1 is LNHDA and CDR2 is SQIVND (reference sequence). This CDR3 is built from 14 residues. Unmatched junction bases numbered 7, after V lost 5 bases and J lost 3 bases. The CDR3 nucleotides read TGTGCCAGTAGTTCCGCACAGGGGATCTACGAGCAGTACTTC. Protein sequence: CASSSAQGIYEQYF. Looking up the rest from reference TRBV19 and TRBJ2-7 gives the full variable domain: DGGITQSPKYLFRKEGQNVTLSCEQNLNHDAMYWYRQDPGQGLRLIYYSQIVNDFQKGDIAEGYSVSREKKESFPLTVTSAQKNPTAFYLCASSSAQGIYEQYFGPGTRLTVT.

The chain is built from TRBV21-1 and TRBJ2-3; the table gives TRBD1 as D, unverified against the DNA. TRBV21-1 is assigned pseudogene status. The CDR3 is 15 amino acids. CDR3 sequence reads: CASSVRTGRKDTQYF. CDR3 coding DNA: TGTGCCAGCAGCGTTCGGACAGGGAGGAAAGATACGCAGTATTTT.

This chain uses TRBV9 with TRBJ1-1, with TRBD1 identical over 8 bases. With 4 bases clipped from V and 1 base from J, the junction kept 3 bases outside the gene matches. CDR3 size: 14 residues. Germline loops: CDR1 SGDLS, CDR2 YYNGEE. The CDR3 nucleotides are TGTGCCAGCAGCAGGACAGGGACGAACACTGAAGCTTTCTTT. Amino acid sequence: CASSRTGTNTEAFF. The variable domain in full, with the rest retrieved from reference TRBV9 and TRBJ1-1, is DSGVTQTPKHLITATGQRVTLRCSPRSGDLSVYWYQQSLDQGLQFLIQYYNGEERAKGNILERFSAQQFPDLHSELNLSSLELGDSALYFCASSRTGTNTEAFFGQGTRLTVV.

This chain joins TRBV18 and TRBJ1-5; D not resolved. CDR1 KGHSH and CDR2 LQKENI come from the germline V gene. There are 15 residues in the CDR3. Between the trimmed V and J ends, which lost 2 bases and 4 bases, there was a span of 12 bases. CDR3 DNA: TGTGCCAGCTCACCAAGAGGGCAGGTTAATCAGCCCCAGCATTTT. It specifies CASSPRGQVNQPQHF. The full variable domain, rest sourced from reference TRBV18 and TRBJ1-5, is NAGVMQNPRHLVRRRGQEARLRCSPMKGHSHVYWYRQLPEEGLKFMVYLQKENIIDESGMPKERFSAEFPKEGPSILRIQQVVRGDSAAYFCASSPRGQVNQPQHFGDGTRLSIL.

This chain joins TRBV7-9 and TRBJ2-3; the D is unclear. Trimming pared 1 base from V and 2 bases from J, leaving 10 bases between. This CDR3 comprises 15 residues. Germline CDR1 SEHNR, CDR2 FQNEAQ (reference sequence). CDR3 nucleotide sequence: TGTGCCAGCAGCTTAGGTCTCAGAACCACAGATACGCAGTATTTT. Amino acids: CASSLGLRTTDTQYF.

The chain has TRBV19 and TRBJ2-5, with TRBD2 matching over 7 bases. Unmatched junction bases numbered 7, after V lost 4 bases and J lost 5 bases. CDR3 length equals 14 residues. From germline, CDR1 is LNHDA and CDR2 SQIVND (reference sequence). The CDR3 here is CASSTGLRVETQYF. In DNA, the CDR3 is TGTGCCAGTAGTACGGGACTAAGAGTGGAGACCCAGTACTTC.

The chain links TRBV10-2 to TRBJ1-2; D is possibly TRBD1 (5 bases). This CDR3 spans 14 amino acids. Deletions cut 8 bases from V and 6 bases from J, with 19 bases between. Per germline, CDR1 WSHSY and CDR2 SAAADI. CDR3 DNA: TGCGCCAGCGCCGACCCTGGGACTAGCGATGGCTACACCTTC. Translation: CASADPGTSDGYTF.

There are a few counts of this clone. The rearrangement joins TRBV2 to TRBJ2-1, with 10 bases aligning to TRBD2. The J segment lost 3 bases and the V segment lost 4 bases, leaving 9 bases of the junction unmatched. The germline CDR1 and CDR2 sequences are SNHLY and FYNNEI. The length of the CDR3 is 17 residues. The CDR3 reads CASSGSPGTSDYNEQFF. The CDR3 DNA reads TGTGCCAGCAGTGGGAGCCCCGGGACTAGCGACTACAATGAGCAGTTCTTC. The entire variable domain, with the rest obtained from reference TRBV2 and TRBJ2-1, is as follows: EPEVTQTPSHQVTQMGQEVILRCVPISNHLYFYWYRQILGQKVEFLVSFYNNEISEKSEIFDDQFSVERPDGSNFTLKIRSTKLEDSAMYFCASSGSPGTSDYNEQFFGPGTRLTVL.